This passage covers 22 T cell receptor beta chains from one sample sequenced in a study of T cell responses to AZD1222 COVID-19 vaccine. Only in-frame clones appear in the TCRdb table, and some are missing; sequencing was by immunoSEQ multiplex PCR. The sample lists around 130,000 clones; roughly nine tenths were seen once. The material sequenced was peripheral blood, taken 28 days after the second dose of the MenACWY control vaccine. Receptor source: an adult who received the MenACWY meningococcal vaccine as a control.

This rearrangement joins TRBV28 to TRBJ1-1, with D tentatively TRBD1 (5 bases). The CDR3 contains 13 residues. Germline CDR1 and CDR2: MDHEN and SYDVKM. Trimming removed 3 bases from V and 7 bases from J, with 12 bases in between. The CDR3 region is CASSFRGGSEAFF. The CDR3 DNA is TGTGCCAGCAGTTTCCGTGGGGGGAGTGAAGCTTTCTTT.

The chain carries TRBV6-1 and TRBJ2-4; TRBD1 aligns across 9 bases. J was trimmed by 1 base and V by 2 bases; bases with no gene match: 3. The CDR3 totals 16 residues. CDR1 is MNHNS, CDR2 SASEGT, per germline. Written as DNA, the CDR3 is TGTGCCAGCAGTGAATCCGGGACAGGGGCCAAAAACATTCAGTACTTC. Translating it yields CASSESGTGAKNIQYF.

This clone was recorded once. The chain joins TRBV6-6 to TRBJ1-1; 11 bases match TRBD1. The trim removed 5 bases at V and 3 bases at J, leaving 17 bases unmatched. The CDR3 spans 19 residues. Germline V CDR1 and CDR2: MNHNY, SVGAGI (reference sequence). The CDR3 reads CASSLRGTRGTGGDTEAFF. The CDR3 coding sequence is TGTGCCAGCAGTCTACGGGGGACTAGGGGGACAGGGGGAGACACTGAAGCTTTCTTT.

The CDR3 bases are TGCGCCAGCAGCTTGACGGTCAGCGGGGGATGGACTAGCTCCTACGAGCAGTACTTC. It specifies CASSLTVSGGWTSSYEQYF. V is TRBV5-1 and J is TRBJ2-7, with 8 nucleotides matching TRBD2. The CDR3 has 19 amino acids. J lost 0 bases, V lost 1 base, and 15 bases had no gene match. From germline, CDR1 is SGHRS and CDR2 YFSETQ.

This chain links TRBV21-1 with TRBJ1-1; the table gives TRBD1 as D, unverified against the DNA. TRBV21-1 is marked as a pseudogene. This CDR3 comprises 14 residues. The CDR3, as DNA: TGTGCCAGCCGATACGACAGGGGGAACACTGAAGCTTTCTTT. It codes for CASRYDRGNTEAFF.

The V and J genes are TRBV7-9 and TRBJ2-6, with unresolved D. Germline CDR1 and CDR2: SEHNR and FQNEAQ (reference sequence). The CDR3 runs 22 residues. V lost 5 bases, J lost 0 bases, and 29 bases lay in between. In nucleotides, the CDR3 is TGTGCCAGCAGCACCCCGACCCCCCGTGGGCAGGAGAACCCCTCTGGGGCCAACGTCCTGACTTTC. Amino acid sequence: CASSTPTPRGQENPSGANVLTF.

This chain connects TRBV6-2 or TRBV6-3 to TRBJ2-7; the D is unclear. Looked up from germline, CDR1 is MNHEY and CDR2 is SVGEGT. V lost 5 bases and J lost 3, with 8 bases in between. The CDR3 spans 12 residues. This CDR3 reads CASSLSYYEQYF. In DNA, the CDR3 is TGTGCCAGCAGTCTAAGTTACTACGAGCAGTACTTC.

This clone was observed once. V usage is TRBV5-1 and J usage is TRBJ1-2; D unresolved. The germline gives CDR1 SGHRS, CDR2 YFSETQ. V was pared by 0 bases and J by 0 bases, with 6 bases between. The CDR3 runs 14 residues. The CDR3 DNA is TGCGCCAGCAGCTTGGACTCCGCTAACTATGGCTACACCTTC. It codes for CASSLDSANYGYTF.

The chain carries TRBV9 and TRBJ2-3; no definite D call. This CDR3 contains 15 residues. Trimming took off 0 bases at V and 4 bases at J, with 12 bases between the two ends. Germline V lookup: CDR1 SGDLS, CDR2 YYNGEE. The DNA of the CDR3 is TGTGCCAGCAGCGTAGCTACGGGTGCGGCAGATACGCAGTATTTT. Its protein is CASSVATGAADTQYF.

This clone was seen just once. The V call is TRBV5-6, the J call TRBJ2-2; 7 nucleotides agree with TRBD1. Unmatched junction bases numbered 8, after V lost 1 base and J lost 5 bases. Germline values: CDR1 SGHDT, CDR2 YYEEEE. This CDR3 is built from 16 residues. In DNA form, the CDR3 reads TGTGCCAGCAGCTTGATACCGACCAGGGGGACCGGGGAGCTGTTTTTT. This sequence encodes CASSLIPTRGTGELFF.

This chain connects TRBV7-2 to TRBJ1-6; possible D gene TRBD1, 5 bases. Germline CDR1 reads SGHTA; CDR2 reads FQGNSA. V dropped 3 bases and J dropped 8 bases, with 8 bases sitting between them. This CDR3 spans 13 amino acids. CDR3 in amino acids: CASSFRGDSPLHF. In DNA, the CDR3 is TGTGCCAGCAGCTTCCGGGGGGATTCACCCCTCCACTTT. Filled out from reference TRBV7-2 and TRBJ1-6, the complete variable domain reads GAGVSQSPSNKVTEKGKDVELRCDPISGHTALYWYRQSLGQGLEFLIYFQGNSAPDKSGLPSDRFSAERTGGSVSTLTIQRTQQEDSAVYLCASSFRGDSPLHFGNGTRLTVT.

This chain joins TRBV25-1 and TRBJ2-2, with TRBD2 matching 8 bases. The germline CDR1 and CDR2 sequences are MGHDK and SYGVNS. Trimming took 5 bases from V and 6 from J; bases not matched to a gene: 14. The CDR3 runs to 17 residues. In DNA form, the CDR3 reads TGTGCCAGCAGTCCCCGGACTAGCTTGAACTTCCCCGGGGAGCTGTTTTTT. It encodes CASSPRTSLNFPGELFF.

The chain is built from TRBV11-2 and TRBJ1-1; possible D gene TRBD1, 5 bases. Germline lookup yields CDR1 SGHAT and CDR2 FQNNGV. The CDR3 totals 13 residues. V gave up 1 base and J gave up 6 bases, with 9 bases separating them. The chain's CDR3 is CASSLGRAAEAFF. For the CDR3, the DNA is TGTGCCAGCAGCTTAGGCAGGGCCGCTGAAGCTTTCTTT.

CDR3 sequence: CATLSGGGGRGNEQFF. The CDR3 DNA follows: TGTGCCACCCTTAGCGGGGGGGGAGGCCGCGGCAATGAGCAGTTCTTC. V usage is TRBV10-3 and J usage is TRBJ2-1; TRBD2 aligns across 11 bases. CDR3 length equals 16 residues. CDR1 is ENHRY and CDR2 is SYGVKD in the germline V gene. V was pared by 10 bases and J by 6 bases, with 14 bases of the junction left unmatched.

J is TRBJ1-5 and V is TRBV6-6; the D gene is possibly TRBD1 (5 bases). This CDR3 is 15 amino acids long. Germline V gene sequence: CDR1 MNHNY, CDR2 SVGAGI (reference sequence). V lost 6 bases, J lost 5 bases, and 17 bases lay in between. The DNA of the CDR3 is TGTGCCAGCAGCCTCGGGGGGGTTTCGTATCAGCCCCAGCATTTT. Translated: CASSLGGVSYQPQHF.

The V gene is TRBV18, the J gene TRBJ2-5; possibly TRBD1 or TRBD2 for D (5 bases each). The CDR3 runs 15 residues. Trimming cost V 0 bases and J 5 bases, with 13 bases left between them. Germline V gives CDR1 KGHSH, CDR2 LQKENI. The CDR3 region is CASSPPRGGGETQYF. In DNA form, the CDR3 reads TGTGCCAGCTCACCACCGAGGGGCGGTGGGGAGACCCAGTACTTC.

V usage is TRBV6-2 or TRBV6-3 and J usage is TRBJ2-3; tentative D call: TRBD1 (5 bases). With 2 bases removed from V and 0 bases from J, the gap between germline ends came to 12 bases. The CDR3 consists of 16 residues. The germline CDR1 and CDR2 sequences are MNHEY and SVGEGT. CDR3 sequence: CASSYRGTTSTDTQYF. DNA for the CDR3: TGTGCCAGCAGTTACAGGGGAACGACTAGCACAGATACGCAGTATTTT.

This chain connects TRBV19 to TRBJ2-2, with D possibly being TRBD2 (6 bases). The germline CDR1 and CDR2 sequences are LNHDA and SQIVND (reference sequence). V lost 4 bases and J 4 bases, leaving 10 bases between the germline ends. The CDR3 is made up of 14 amino acids. This CDR3 reads CASSTGGGTGELFF. For the CDR3, the DNA is TGTGCCAGTAGTACCGGGGGAGGCACCGGGGAGCTGTTTTTT. The full variable domain, in which reference TRBV19 and TRBJ2-2 provide the parts outside the CDR3, is DGGITQSPKYLFRKEGQNVTLSCEQNLNHDAMYWYRQDPGQGLRLIYYSQIVNDFQKGDIAEGYSVSREKKESFPLTVTSAQKNPTAFYLCASSTGGGTGELFFGEGSRLTVL.

The V gene is TRBV28, the J gene TRBJ2-1; the match to TRBD1 covers 9 bases. The CDR3 totals 15 residues. The ends lost 4 bases at V and 5 bases at J; junction bases unmatched: 6. Germline CDR1 is MDHEN and CDR2 is SYDVKM. The CDR3 sequence is CASSSGGTGHNEQFF. The CDR3 region has the DNA TGTGCCAGCAGTTCGGGTGGGACAGGGCACAATGAGCAGTTCTTC. Full variable domain (remainder filled in from reference TRBV28 and TRBJ2-1): DVKVTQSSRYLVKRTGEKVFLECVQDMDHENMFWYRQDPGLGLRLIYFSYDVKMKEKGDIPEGYSVSREKKERFSLILESASTNQTSMYLCASSSGGTGHNEQFFGPGTRLTVL.

The chain couples TRBV28 to TRBJ2-7, with a possible D match to TRBD1 (6 bases). Trimming shortened V by 6 bases and J by 0 bases, and 12 bases separated the two germline ends. There are 14 residues in the CDR3. Germline V gene data show CDR1 as MDHEN and CDR2 as SYDVKM. The CDR3, as DNA: TGTGCCAGCAGATTTACAGGGAGCTCCTACGAGCAGTACTTC. This translates into CASRFTGSSYEQYF.

The chain uses TRBV5-1 and TRBJ1-1; D is unresolved. Germline CDR1 SGHRS, CDR2 YFSETQ. CDR3 length equals 15 residues. V dropped 0 bases and J dropped 1 base, with 10 bases sitting between them. CDR3 bases: TGCGCCAGCAGCTTGGGTAAAGATTGGAACACTGAAGCTTTCTTT. Translating gives CASSLGKDWNTEAFF.

This chain connects TRBV12-5 to TRBJ1-3; 8 nucleotides align to TRBD1. J gave up 4 bases and V 4 bases, and 9 bases lay outside the gene matches. Germline CDR1 is LGHNT and CDR2 is FRNRAP. The CDR3 covers 16 residues. As DNA, the CDR3 is TGTGCTAGTGGTTGGGACGCCGGGACAGGAGGAAACACCATATATTTT. This codes for CASGWDAGTGGNTIYF.